The 6 T cell receptor beta chains in this list originate from one sample, sequenced in a study of OX40 agonist ivuxolimab in advanced cancers. Repertoires were generated with immunoSEQ multiplex PCR, while TCRdb's copy carries only in-frame clones and drops some. The profile shows approximately 35,000 clones, 88% of them singletons. This material consisted of CD4+ or CD8+ T cells sorted from blood, taken in a trial of the OX40 agonist ivuxolimab. The receptors here all came from an adult with an advanced solid tumor such as melanoma, head and neck, liver or kidney cancer.

DNA of the CDR3: TGTGCCAGCAGAAAAAACACCGGGACAGCTTATAATGAAAAACTGTTTTTT. Encoded protein: CASRKNTGTAYNEKLFF. The chain couples TRBV28 to TRBJ1-4; 7 bases agree with TRBD1. The CDR3 totals 17 residues. With 6 bases clipped from V and 4 bases from J, the junction kept 14 bases outside the gene matches. CDR1 MDHEN and CDR2 SYDVKM come from the germline V gene.

The chain uses TRBV6-1 and TRBJ2-7, with D perhaps being TRBD1 or TRBD2 (5 bases each). This CDR3 is 14 amino acids long. Looked up from germline, CDR1 is MNHNS and CDR2 is SASEGT. V was pared by 4 bases and J by 3 bases, with 13 bases between. The CDR3: CASSAWDRLYEQYF. The CDR3 DNA follows: TGTGCCAGCAGTGCATGGGACCGCCTCTACGAGCAGTACTTC.

The V call is TRBV5-1, the J call TRBJ2-1, with 8 bases aligning to TRBD2. The germline V gene has CDR1 SGHRS and CDR2 YFSETQ. J lost 4 bases, V lost 5 bases, and 2 bases had no gene match. The CDR3 sequence is 13 residues long. The CDR3: CASRRGAYNEQFF. Written as DNA, the CDR3 is TGCGCCAGCAGGCGGGGGGCTTACAATGAGCAGTTCTTC. Complete variable domain (other parts from reference TRBV5-1 and TRBJ2-1): KAGVTQTPRYLIKTRGQQVTLSCSPISGHRSVSWYQQTPGQGLQFLFEYFSETQRNKGNFPGRFSGRQFSNSRSEMNVSTLELGDSALYLCASRRGAYNEQFFGPGTRLTVL.

The rearrangement uses TRBV7-9 and TRBJ2-5; TRBD1 aligns across 8 bases. This CDR3 has 13 amino acids. Trimming at V came to 4 bases and at J to 5 bases, leaving 3 bases not matched to a gene. The germline CDR1 and CDR2 sequences are SEHNR and FQNEAQ (reference sequence). The CDR3 DNA follows: TGTGCCAGCAGCTCAGGGGGCTTGGAGACCCAGTACTTC. It codes for CASSSGGLETQYF.

V gene TRBV15 combines with J gene TRBJ1-5, with 10 bases fitting TRBD1. V trimming: 4 bases; J trimming: 6 bases; junction bases outside the gene matches: 9. CDR3 length equals 16 residues. Looked up from germline, CDR1 is LNHNV and CDR2 is YYDKDF (reference sequence). In nucleotides, the CDR3 is TGTGCCACCAGCAAGTGGGACAGGGGCTTGGGTCAGCCCCAGCATTTT. This translates into CATSKWDRGLGQPQHF.

The J gene is TRBJ1-2, the V gene TRBV6-1, with a weak D call TRBD1 (5 bases). V gave up 8 bases and J gave up 1 base, with 14 bases separating them. The CDR3 extends over 14 amino acids. Germline lookup yields CDR1 MNHNS and CDR2 SASEGT. The CDR3: CASGLARVNYGYTF. The CDR3 DNA reads TGTGCCAGCGGACTGGCCAGGGTTAACTATGGCTACACCTTC.